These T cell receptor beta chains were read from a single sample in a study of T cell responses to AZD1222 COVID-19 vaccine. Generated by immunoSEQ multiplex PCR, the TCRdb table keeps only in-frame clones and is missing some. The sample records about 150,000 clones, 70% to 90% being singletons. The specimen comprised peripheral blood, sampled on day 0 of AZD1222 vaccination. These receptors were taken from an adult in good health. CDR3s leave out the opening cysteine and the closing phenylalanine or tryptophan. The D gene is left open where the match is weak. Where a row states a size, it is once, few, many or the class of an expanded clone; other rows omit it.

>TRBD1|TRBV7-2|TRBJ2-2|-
ASSPTPGQGAGGTGELF
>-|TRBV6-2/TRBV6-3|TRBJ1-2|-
ASSVGYGYT
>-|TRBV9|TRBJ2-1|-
ASTKDGTTYNEQF
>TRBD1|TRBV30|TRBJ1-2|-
AWSGRNPRGHGYT
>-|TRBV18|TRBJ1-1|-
ASSPDRGAF
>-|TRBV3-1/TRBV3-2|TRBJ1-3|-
ASSQGAFSGNTIY
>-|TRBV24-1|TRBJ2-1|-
ATSDRVATYNEQF
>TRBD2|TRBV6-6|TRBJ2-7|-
ATTLAGADEQY
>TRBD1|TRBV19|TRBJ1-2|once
ASSPQGGGLNYGYT
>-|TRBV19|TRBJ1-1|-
ASSIEARTNTEAF
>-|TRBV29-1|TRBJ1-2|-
SVPEGDT
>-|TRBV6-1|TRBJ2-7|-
ASSEIFQDKA
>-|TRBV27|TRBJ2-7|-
ASSLSVAYEQY
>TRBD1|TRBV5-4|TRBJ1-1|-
ASSPPPGQGFAEAF
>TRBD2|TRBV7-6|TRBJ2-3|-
ASSPISGSRTDTQY
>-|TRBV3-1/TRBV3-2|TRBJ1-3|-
ASSPTLPGNTIY
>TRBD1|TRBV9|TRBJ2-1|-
ASSSTSGTGAYNEQF
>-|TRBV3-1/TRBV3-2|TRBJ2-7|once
ASSRTFPGPTTPINEQY
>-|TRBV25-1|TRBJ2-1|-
ASSENGNIAYNEQF
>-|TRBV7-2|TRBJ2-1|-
ASSLRGLESF
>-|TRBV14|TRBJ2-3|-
ASSQDLRASTDTQY
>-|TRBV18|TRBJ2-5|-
ASSRYETQY
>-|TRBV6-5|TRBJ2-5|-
ASAAQQPQETQY
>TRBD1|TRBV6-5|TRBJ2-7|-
ASSYGRTGTYYEQY
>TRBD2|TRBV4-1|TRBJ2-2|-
ASSQDRLAGAANTGELF
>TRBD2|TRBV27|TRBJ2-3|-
ASSLISGKVDTQY
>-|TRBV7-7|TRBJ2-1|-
ASSFRVYNEQF
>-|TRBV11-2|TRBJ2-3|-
ASSVGTDTQY
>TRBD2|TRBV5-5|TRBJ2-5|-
ASSLAGGHFQETQY
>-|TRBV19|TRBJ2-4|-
ASAGVGAKNIQY
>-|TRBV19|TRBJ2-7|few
ASSIPAGEQY
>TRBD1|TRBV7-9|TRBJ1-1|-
ASSLQGERAF
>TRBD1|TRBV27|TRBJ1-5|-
ASSPRTGVGNQPQH
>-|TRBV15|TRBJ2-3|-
ATLPTDRGPADTQY
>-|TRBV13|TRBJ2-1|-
ASSLGPGRRGDNEQF
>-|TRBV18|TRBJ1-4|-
ASSPKRGSEKLF
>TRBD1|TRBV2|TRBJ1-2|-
ATRTGATYYGYT
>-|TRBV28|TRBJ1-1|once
ASSPGTFMGAF
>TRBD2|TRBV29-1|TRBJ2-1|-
SALGSASGEQF
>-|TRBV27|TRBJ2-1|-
ASSLSAYSGEANYNEQF
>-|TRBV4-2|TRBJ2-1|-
ASSQDRIADPSYNEQF
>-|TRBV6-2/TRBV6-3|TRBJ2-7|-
ASSYSTGYEQY